The sequence of this T cell receptor beta chain was determined in a study of naive and memory T cell subsets. General observations from the study: This RNA-based method may be sensitive to activation-related transcript changes.

A UMI-containing oligonucleotide was joined by 3' ligation to the TCR cDNA template. Whole-blood samples were approximately 2.6 ml of peripheral blood from healthy adult volunteers. The CDR3 totals 16 residues. Trimming removed 4 bases from V and 0 bases from J, with 18 bases in between. Germline CDR1 and CDR2: DFQATT and SNEGSKA (reference sequence). The SP2 primer and nested alpha and beta constant region primers amplified ligated cDNA in four rounds. Blood and skin TCR RNA was reverse transcribed with alpha and beta constant primers. MiXCR was run by TCRdb on the 5' RACE reads, yielding one entry per CDR3 protein. The sample includes tens of thousands of distinct CDR3 sequences, around 8% seen only once; the top ten take more than 7.5%. This clonotype has a handful of counts. Its antigen is not identified.

The clonotype comes from a female donor in good health. The chain links TRBV20-1 to TRBJ2-5, with D perhaps assigned TRBD1 or TRBD2 (5 bases each). The CDR3 DNA follows: TGCAGTGCTATTGTTTTTGGGTTGGGGGACCAAGAGACCCAGTACTTC. Its protein is CSAIVFGLGDQETQYF.